The 27 T cell receptor beta chains below were found in one sample sequenced in a study of Graves' ophthalmopathy and Graves' hyperthyroidism. TCR beta CDR3 regions were amplified from RNA transcripts. Second-round multiplex PCR came after first-round RT-PCR with HTBI primers. TCRdb itself ran the multiplex PCR reads through MiXCR, one entry per CDR3 protein. Counted here are roughly 1.1 million distinct CDR3 sequences, about 35% occurring once; the ten biggest clones make up around 10%. The sequencing input was peripheral blood or thyroid tissue (not recorded which). The source is an adult man with Graves' hyperthyroidism.

This clonotype was seen once. This chain connects TRBV11-2 to TRBJ2-3; possible D gene TRBD1, 6 bases. CDR3 length: 15 amino acids. V lost 5 bases and J lost 4, with 16 bases in between. Germline V gene data show CDR1 as SGHAT and CDR2 as FQNNGV. The CDR3 DNA sequence: TGTGCCAGCAGCCAAGAACAGGGCCCAGCAGATACGCAGTATTTT. Protein product: CASSQEQGPADTQYF.

CDR3: CASSLGFGMTF. For the CDR3, the DNA is TGTGCCAGCAGCTTAGGATTCGGCATGACTTTC. The chain recombines TRBV7-9 with TRBJ2-6; D is uncertain. The CDR3 covers 11 residues. Germline V gives CDR1 SEHNR, CDR2 FQNEAQ (reference sequence). V was clipped by 1 base and J by 17 bases, with 9 bases between them.

The chain has TRBV10-3 and TRBJ1-2; a weak D match, TRBD1 (6 bases). CDR1 is ENHRY and CDR2 is SYGVKD in the germline V gene. The CDR3 consists of 14 residues. Trimming stripped 2 bases from V and 6 bases from J, with 13 bases between. This CDR3 is CAISESQGSHGYTF. In DNA, the CDR3 is TGTGCCATCAGTGAGAGTCAGGGGAGCCATGGCTACACCTTC.

V is TRBV7-9 and J is TRBJ1-2, with D uncertain. The germline gives CDR1 SEHNR, CDR2 FQNEAQ (reference sequence). The V end was cut by 4 bases, the J end by 4 bases, with 10 bases between. The CDR3 loop spans 13 amino acids. In DNA, the CDR3 is TGTGCCAGCAGCTACGAGGACGCCTATGGCTACACCTTC. Its translation is CASSYEDAYGYTF.

This clonotype was seen repeatedly, ten times or more. The gene calls are TRBV2 and TRBJ1-2, with 10 bases aligning to TRBD1. The ends lost 3 bases at V and 13 bases at J; junction bases unmatched: 14. Germline loops: CDR1 SNHLY, CDR2 FYNNEI. The CDR3 sequence is 15 residues long. Here the CDR3 DNA reads TGTGCCAGCAGTGAGGGACAGGGGAGTACTTCAGGTTGCACCTTC. As protein: CASSEGQGSTSGCTF.

Note on this clonotype: A much larger clone lies a single base off, so this may be a read error. The chain uses TRBV7-2 and TRBJ2-5, with D possibly being TRBD2 (6 bases). Germline V gene lookup returns CDR1 SGHTA and CDR2 FQGNSA. The CDR3 consists of 14 residues. Trimming left V 3 bases short and J 9 bases short, with 17 bases between. The CDR3 sequence is CASSFQAGQEAQYF. For the CDR3, the DNA is TGTGCCAGCAGCTTCCAAGCGGGTCAGGAGGCCCAGTACTTC.

This clonotype appeared a few times. V gene TRBV24-1 combines with J gene TRBJ1-5; D remains unclear. The germline V gene encodes CDR1 KGHDR and CDR2 SFDVKD. This CDR3 has 12 amino acids. Trimming removed 9 bases from V and 9 bases from J, with 14 bases in between. As DNA, the CDR3 is TGTGCCACCTGCTCCCAAGATCGGCCCCAGCATTTT. Translation gives CATCSQDRPQHF.

This chain joins TRBV20-1 and TRBJ2-2, with a weak D call TRBD2 (6 bases). V was pared by 6 bases and J by 3 bases, with 20 bases between. CDR1 DFQATT and CDR2 SNEGSKA come from the germline V gene (reference sequence). CDR3 size: 16 residues. CDR3 residues: CSATFFGDSDTGELFF. The CDR3 DNA reads as TGCAGTGCCACCTTCTTTGGGGACTCCGACACCGGGGAGCTGTTTTTT.

Details on this clonotype: A junction end diverges from the germline sequence, so it may reflect a read error. The chain employs TRBV10-2 and TRBJ2-7; 8 nucleotides agree with TRBD2. There are 15 residues in the CDR3. Germline V gene sequence: CDR1 WSHSY, CDR2 SAAADI. The CDR3 loop is CASSQEERELNEQYF. The CDR3 nucleotides read TGTGCCAGCAGCCAAGAGGAGCGGGAGTTGAACGAGCAGTACTTC.

The table lists this clonotype with a few counts. This may be a read error: a much more frequent sequence differs by one nucleotide. The chain couples TRBV19 to TRBJ1-1, with D hard to call. The CDR3 is 13 residues long. CDR1 LNHDA and CDR2 SQIVND come from the germline V gene (reference sequence). Between the trimmed V and J ends, which lost 4 bases and 1 base, there was a span of 7 bases. CDR3 coding DNA: TGTGCCAGTAGTAGTTACGGGAACACTGAAGCTTTCTTT. This sequence encodes CASSSYGNTEAFF.

A few counts support this clonotype. V usage is TRBV7-9 and J usage is TRBJ2-2, with 10 bases matching TRBD2. The CDR3 length is 15 residues. Germline loops: CDR1 SEHNR, CDR2 FQNEAQ (reference sequence). V lost 7 bases to trimming and J lost 5 bases; unmatched junction nucleotides: 7. CDR3 sequence: CASIRASGSTGELFF. The CDR3 DNA reads TGTGCCAGCATTCGGGCTAGCGGGAGTACCGGGGAGCTGTTTTTT.

This clonotype was counted only a few times. The CDR3 DNA is TGCGCCAGCAGCTGGAATAATAAGGGCTACGAGCAGTACTTC. This encodes CASSWNNKGYEQYF. The chain joins TRBV5-1 to TRBJ2-7; D is ambiguous. CDR3 size: 14 residues. Germline assignment: CDR1 SGHRS and CDR2 YFSETQ. Trimming left V 3 bases short and J 3 bases short, with 13 bases between. Combining the CDR3 with reference TRBV5-1 and TRBJ2-7 gives the whole variable domain KAGVTQTPRYLIKTRGQQVTLSCSPISGHRSVSWYQQTPGQGLQFLFEYFSETQRNKGNFPGRFSGRQFSNSRSEMNVSTLELGDSALYLCASSWNNKGYEQYFGPGTRLTVT.

The V call is TRBV6-2 or TRBV6-3, the J call TRBJ2-2; D is unclear. CDR3 size: 12 residues. The ends were cut back, 1 base at V and 7 bases at J, with 4 bases in the middle. CDR1 is MNHEY, CDR2 SVGEGT, per germline. CDR3 nucleotide sequence: TGTGCCAGCAGTTACTACGGCGGGGAGCTGTTTTTT. Residues: CASSYYGGELFF.

The CDR3 DNA is TGTGCCAGCAGGAGAAGAGGGGGGGTATTCGCTTTCTTT. This gives the protein CASRRRGGVFAFF. The chain combines TRBV7-9 with TRBJ1-1, with D possibly TRBD1 on 6 matching bases. Per the germline V gene, CDR1 is SEHNR and CDR2 is FQNEAQ (reference sequence). The V gene lost 6 bases and the J gene lost 11 bases, with 19 bases spanning the gap. The CDR3 has 13 amino acids.

On this clonotype: Mismatch with germline at one junction end may stem from a read error. The chain recombines TRBV5-1 with TRBJ1-2, with a weak D call TRBD1 (6 bases). The CDR3 runs to 13 residues. The germline gives CDR1 SGHRS, CDR2 YFSETQ. The CDR3 DNA is TGTGCCAGCAGGGGCCAGGTCTCTCATGGCTACACCTTC. Its protein is CASRGQVSHGYTF.

The sample holds a few counts of this clonotype. The chain recombines TRBV7-9 with TRBJ1-5; perhaps TRBD1 as D (6 bases). Germline V gene lookup returns CDR1 SEHNR and CDR2 FQNEAQ (reference sequence). V lost 5 bases and J 0 bases, leaving 17 bases between the germline ends. This CDR3 spans 17 amino acids. The CDR3 protein is CASSLGYGQNSNQPQHF. CDR3 DNA: TGTGCCAGCAGCCTCGGGTACGGACAGAATAGCAATCAGCCCCAGCATTTT.

About this clonotype itself: This may be a read error: a much more frequent sequence differs by one nucleotide. The rearrangement uses TRBV7-2 and TRBJ2-7; TRBD1 matches 11 bases. The CDR3 spans 12 residues. V trimming: 10 bases; J trimming: 3 bases; junction bases outside the gene matches: 2. Germline lookup yields CDR1 SGHTA and CDR2 FQGNSA. For the CDR3, the DNA is TGTGCCATGGGGACAGGGGGCTACGAGCAGTACTTC. This translates into CAMGTGGYEQYF.

This clonotype was picked up many times. The chain combines TRBV7-6 with TRBJ2-7; no firm D call. The V gene lost 1 base and the J gene lost 2 bases, with 6 bases spanning the gap. Germline V lookup: CDR1 SGHVS, CDR2 FNYEAQ. This CDR3 contains 13 residues. The CDR3 DNA reads as TGTGCCAGCAGCTTAGAGTCCACCTACGAGCAGTACTTC. Protein sequence: CASSLESTYEQYF.

This clonotype was seen a few times. The V gene is TRBV12-3 or TRBV12-4, the J gene TRBJ1-5; possibly TRBD1 for D (5 bases). V gave up 6 bases and J gave up 8 bases, with 14 bases separating them. The CDR3 spans 13 residues. The DNA for the CDR3 is TGTGCCAGCAGGGGGACGGAATTTGAGCCCCAGCATTTT. As protein: CASRGTEFEPQHF.

The V and J genes are TRBV10-3 and TRBJ1-3, with D unresolved. The V gene lost 6 bases and the J gene lost 0 bases, with 9 bases spanning the gap. The CDR3 length is 14 residues. Per germline, CDR1 ENHRY and CDR2 SYGVKD. The CDR3, as DNA: TGTGCCATCAGGCGTCGGGACTCTGGAAACACCATATATTTT. Translation: CAIRRRDSGNTIYF.

The V call is TRBV20-1, the J call TRBJ2-7; 11 bases align to TRBD1. CDR3 length: 16 amino acids. CDR1 and CDR2 from the germline V gene are DFQATT and SNEGSKA (reference sequence). V trimming: 6 bases; J trimming: 4 bases; junction bases outside the gene matches: 14. CDR3 sequence reads: CSASSPRGTGGYEQYF. The CDR3 region has the DNA TGCAGTGCCAGCAGCCCACGAGGGACAGGGGGGTACGAGCAGTACTTC.

A few counts support this clonotype. The V call is TRBV4-2, the J call TRBJ2-5; 8 bases align to TRBD1. The trim removed 4 bases at V and 4 bases at J, leaving 14 bases unmatched. This CDR3 region has 17 residues. Germline V gene data show CDR1 as LGHNA and CDR2 as YNFKEQ. The CDR3 loop reads CASSRPGQEPWGETQYF. In DNA, the CDR3 is TGTGCCAGCAGCCGGCCGGGACAGGAACCATGGGGAGAGACCCAGTACTTC.

The table lists this clonotype with many counts. V and J are TRBV9 and TRBJ1-6, with 8 bases lining up with TRBD1. The J segment lost 7 bases and the V segment lost 3 bases, leaving 3 bases of the junction unmatched. CDR1 is SGDLS and CDR2 is YYNGEE in the germline V gene. The CDR3 totals 14 residues. The DNA for the CDR3 is TGTGCCAGCAGCGAGGGACAGGTAAATTCACCCCTCCACTTT. This encodes CASSEGQVNSPLHF.

This clonotype was seen more than once but under ten times. The chain has TRBV7-9 and TRBJ2-7; 8 bases fit TRBD1. From germline, CDR1 is SEHNR and CDR2 FQNEAQ (reference sequence). V trimming: 5 bases; J trimming: 2 bases; junction bases outside the gene matches: 20. The CDR3 is 19 residues long. The CDR3 loop reads CASSPGEETAGGEAYEQYF. The CDR3 coding sequence is TGTGCCAGCAGCCCAGGGGAGGAGACCGCAGGGGGCGAAGCCTACGAGCAGTACTTC.

This clonotype came up many times. The genes are TRBV20-1 and TRBJ1-4, with 8 bases fitting TRBD1. This CDR3 is 13 amino acids long. V was clipped by 5 bases and J by 8 bases; unmatched bases: 7. Per germline, CDR1 DFQATT and CDR2 SNEGSKA (reference sequence). For the CDR3, the DNA is TGCAGTGCTCCGGACAGGGATTGGGAAAAACTGTTTTTT. Translation: CSAPDRDWEKLFF.

This clonotype was seen many times. The J gene is TRBJ2-7, the V gene TRBV7-9; D uncertain. The V gene's germline CDR1 is SEHNR and CDR2 FQNEAQ (reference sequence). The ends were cut back, 4 bases at V and 2 bases at J, with 9 bases in the middle. This CDR3 is built from 13 residues. The CDR3 here is CASSSYTAYEQYF. The CDR3 DNA is TGTGCCAGCAGCTCCTACACGGCCTACGAGCAGTACTTC.

This rearrangement joins TRBV20-1 to TRBJ2-5; no definite D call. From germline, CDR1 is DFQATT and CDR2 SNEGSKA (reference sequence). V was clipped by 6 bases and J by 4 bases, with 18 bases between them. The CDR3 is made up of 14 amino acids. Here the CDR3 reads CSASSPRLGETQYF. Written as DNA, the CDR3 is TGCAGTGCCAGCAGTCCAAGGCTGGGAGAGACCCAGTACTTC.